This TCR beta chain is from a study of blood T cell repertoires in COVID-19. About the study: Sites across the United States, Italy and Spain contributed samples from acute and convalescent COVID-19.

V was trimmed by 3 bases and J by 4 bases, leaving 13 bases between them. The CDR3 covers 14 residues. The germline V gene encodes CDR1 MNHNS and CDR2 SASEGT. The repertoire was sequenced with immunoSEQ multiplex PCR; TCRdb's copy has only in-frame clones and lacks some. The data show approximately 130,000 clones, 75% to 90% seen once. Across under 25 US areas, participants ranged in age from about 18 to 90 years. Cohorts were assigned according to the clinical history that participants reported. Recovered participants had two consecutive negative NP/OP PCR tests, healthcare professional clearance, or symptom resolution.

Material for sequencing was PBMCs or T cells enriched from blood (not recorded which). This chain links TRBV6-1 with TRBJ2-7; D might be TRBD1 (6 bases). The clonotype comes from a man aged 25 to 40 who had recovered from COVID-19. The CDR3 here is CASSEIQGNYEQYF. CDR3 nucleotide sequence: TGTGCCAGCAGTGAGATACAGGGAAATTACGAGCAGTACTTC.